These 32 T cell receptor beta chains came from one sample sequenced in a study of metastatic and nonmetastatic thyroid tumors. With MiXCR, TCRdb reprocessed the PCR reads. Of about 21,000 clones in the sample, around 18% were seen once. Until they underwent thyroid surgery, no patient had received any treatment. Material: blood. The receptors here all came from a male donor with papillary thyroid cancer or a benign thyroid nodule (not recorded which). Some clones in this sample may be carry-over from other donors' samples.

The rearrangement uses TRBV30 and TRBJ2-1; D is unclear. The germline V gene has CDR1 GTSNPN and CDR2 SVGIG (reference sequence). V lost 4 bases and J 9 bases, leaving 16 bases between the germline ends. The CDR3 extends over 13 amino acids. The CDR3 sequence is CAWKNLVGPEQFF. The CDR3 nucleotides read TGTGCCTGGAAGAATCTAGTCGGGCCTGAGCAGTTCTTC.

This clone has ten or more counts. The chain has TRBV29-1 and TRBJ2-3; D unclear. Germline loops: CDR1 SQVTM, CDR2 ANQGSEA. Trimming left V 7 bases short and J 0 bases short, with 11 bases between. The CDR3 has 13 residues. CDR3 region: CSATETSTDTQYF. CDR3 nucleotide sequence: TGCAGCGCAACCGAGACTAGCACAGATACGCAGTATTTT.

This clone was recorded at least ten times. CDR3 region: CASSLVPPDPTYEQYF. In DNA form, the CDR3 reads TGTGCCAGCAGCTTAGTACCACCGGACCCTACCTACGAGCAGTACTTC. The genes are TRBV11-1 and TRBJ2-7; D is uncertain. The germline V gene encodes CDR1 SGHAT and CDR2 FQDESV (reference sequence). The CDR3 extends over 16 amino acids. With 1 base removed from V and 2 bases from J, the gap between germline ends came to 15 bases.

The table lists this clone with many counts. The chain uses TRBV5-1 and TRBJ1-1; no firm D call. Germline CDR1 and CDR2: SGHRS and YFSETQ. The CDR3 covers 13 residues. The V end was cut by 0 bases, the J end by 4 bases, with 7 bases between. The CDR3 nucleotides read TGCGCCAGCAGCTTGGCCCACGTCACTGAAGCTTTCTTT. This encodes CASSLAHVTEAFF.

This clone was counted many times. The rearrangement links TRBV9 to TRBJ2-7; tentatively, D is TRBD1 (5 bases). Trimming left V 0 bases short and J 3 bases short, with 7 bases between. This CDR3 region has 13 residues. CDR1 and CDR2 (germline): SGDLS, YYNGEE. The CDR3 nucleotides are TGTGCCAGCAGCGTAGCTGACAGCTACGAGCAGTACTTC. Its protein is CASSVADSYEQYF.

This clone was seen ten or more times. V gene TRBV20-1 combines with J gene TRBJ1-1, with 7 nucleotides matching TRBD1. The CDR3 is made up of 14 amino acids. Germline V gene sequence: CDR1 DFQATT, CDR2 SNEGSKA (reference sequence). V was pared by 3 bases and J by 1 base, with 5 bases of the junction left unmatched. CDR3 DNA sequence: TGCAGTGCTAGCAAAGGGGGCGAGAACACTGAAGCTTTCTTT. Amino acid sequence: CSASKGGENTEAFF.

The rearrangement joins TRBV28 to TRBJ1-2; 10 nucleotides align to TRBD1. CDR1 is MDHEN and CDR2 is SYDVKM in the germline V gene. The CDR3 sequence is 14 residues long. V trimming: 5 bases; J trimming: 6 bases; junction bases outside the gene matches: 6. CDR3: CASSPGQGPHGYTF. For the CDR3, the DNA is TGTGCCAGCAGTCCGGGACAGGGGCCTCATGGCTACACCTTC.

This clone was found many times. The rearrangement links TRBV4-2 to TRBJ2-2; TRBD1 aligns across 7 bases. There are 17 residues in the CDR3. Unmatched junction bases numbered 11, after V lost 5 bases and J lost 2 bases. Germline values: CDR1 LGHNA, CDR2 YNFKEQ. The CDR3 DNA reads TGTGCCAGCAGCAAACAGGAAGGGGGCAGTAACACCGGGGAGCTGTTTTTT. Its translation is CASSKQEGGSNTGELFF.

Ten or more counts support this clone. The genes are TRBV4-1 and TRBJ2-7; no definite D call. Germline loops: CDR1 MGHRA, CDR2 YSYEKL. Trimming stripped 3 bases from V and 2 bases from J, with 20 bases between. The CDR3 loop spans 17 amino acids. CDR3 nucleotide sequence: TGCGCCAGCAGCCAGAAGGGTTTGGGTGGCGGAGCCTACGAGCAGTACTTC. This translates into CASSQKGLGGGAYEQYF.

This clone was counted between two and nine times. This could be a read error, since a much larger clone is one nucleotide away. This chain uses TRBV5-1 with TRBJ2-2; the D is unclear. Trimming cost V 6 bases and J 0 bases, with 12 bases left between them. Germline V gene data show CDR1 as SGHRS and CDR2 as YFSETQ. This CDR3 spans 15 amino acids. The CDR3 region is CASNLGGTNTGELFF. The CDR3 DNA reads TGCGCCAGCAACTTAGGCGGTACGAACACCGGGGAGCTGTTTTTT. The whole variable domain, filled in from reference TRBV5-1 and TRBJ2-2, reads KAGVTQTPRYLIKTRGQQVTLSCSPISGHRSVSWYQQTPGQGLQFLFEYFSETQRNKGNFPGRFSGRQFSNSRSEMNVSTLELGDSALYLCASNLGGTNTGELFFGEGSRLTVL.

This clone has ten or more counts. The J gene is TRBJ1-6, the V gene TRBV15; a weak D match, TRBD1 (5 bases). The CDR3 totals 18 residues. CDR1 and CDR2 from the germline V gene are LNHNV and YYDKDF (reference sequence). The ends were cut back, 1 base at V and 0 bases at J, with 13 bases in the middle. The CDR3 loop reads CATSRVGGRGSYNSPLHF. For the CDR3, the DNA is TGTGCCACCAGCAGAGTTGGGGGACGCGGCTCCTATAATTCACCCCTCCACTTT.

This clone was counted ten times or more. This clone may be a read error of a much larger clone one base away. Other DNA sequences in the same sample also yield this CDR3. The genes are TRBV19 and TRBJ2-1; TRBD2 agrees at 9 bases. The CDR3 totals 14 residues. The germline V gene has CDR1 LNHDA and CDR2 SQIVND (reference sequence). The J segment lost 8 bases and the V segment lost 5 bases, leaving 7 bases of the junction unmatched. The CDR3 region is CASSDSGGAHEQFF. CDR3 sequence (DNA): TGTGCCAGTAGTGATAGCGGGGGTGCACATGAGCAGTTCTTC.

J is TRBJ1-2 and V is TRBV11-2; D not resolved. The germline CDR1 and CDR2 sequences are SGHAT and FQNNGV. The ends were cut back, 4 bases at V and 4 bases at J, with 13 bases in the middle. The CDR3 consists of 14 residues. Here the CDR3 reads CASSSSLSIYGYTF. Written as DNA, the CDR3 is TGTGCCAGCAGCTCTAGCCTGAGTATCTATGGCTACACCTTC.

Many counts were recorded for this clone. The chain carries TRBV6-2 or TRBV6-3 and TRBJ2-3, with D perhaps TRBD1 (6 bases). CDR3 length equals 18 residues. Germline V CDR1 and CDR2: MNHEY, SVGEGT. Trimming left V 2 bases short and J 1 base short, with 19 bases between. In nucleotides, the CDR3 is TGTGCCAGCAGTTACCCCGAGGACAGCCACTGGGGCACAGATACGCAGTATTTT. It encodes CASSYPEDSHWGTDTQYF.

This clone was recorded at least ten times. For the CDR3, the DNA is TGCGCCAGCAGCCAAGATCGTACTAGCGGGGAGACCCAGTACTTC. This gives the protein CASSQDRTSGETQYF. The chain recombines TRBV4-1 with TRBJ2-5; 9 bases are shared with TRBD2. CDR1 is MGHRA and CDR2 is YSYEKL in the germline V gene. This CDR3 contains 15 residues. Germline trimming cut 0 bases from V and 5 bases from J; bases unmatched to any gene: 4.

The table lists this clone with many counts. The rearrangement joins TRBV29-1 to TRBJ2-7; D is undetermined. Germline-derived CDR1 and CDR2 are SQVTM and ANQGSEA. The CDR3 is 12 residues long. V was trimmed by 8 bases and J by 0 bases, leaving 11 bases between them. Here the CDR3 DNA reads TGCAGCACAACAGACCGCTCCTACGAGCAGTACTTC. Translation: CSTTDRSYEQYF.

This clone occurred many times. The chain joins TRBV4-2 to TRBJ1-3, with no clear D. V was cut by 1 base and J by 4 bases, with 14 bases left in between. Germline V lookup: CDR1 LGHNA, CDR2 YNFKEQ. The CDR3 is 16 residues long. CDR3 nucleotides: TGTGCCAGCAGCCAAGGTCCGGGGATGTTAGGAAACACCATATATTTT. Translated: CASSQGPGMLGNTIYF.

The sample holds many counts of this clone. The rearrangement joins TRBV7-9 to TRBJ2-3, with TRBD2 identical over 9 bases. The V gene end was trimmed by 3 bases and the J gene end by 4 bases; junction bases not matched to a gene: 2. This CDR3 comprises 14 residues. Germline lookup yields CDR1 SEHNR and CDR2 FQNEAQ (reference sequence). The CDR3 DNA sequence: TGTGCCAGCAGCTTCGCGGGAGGGCCAGATACGCAGTATTTT. This codes for CASSFAGGPDTQYF.

This clone showed up many times. The chain uses TRBV2 and TRBJ2-1; 11 nucleotides align to TRBD2. The V and J ends lost 6 bases and 7 bases, in that order; junction bases with no gene match: 14. Germline V gene data show CDR1 as SNHLY and CDR2 as FYNNEI. The CDR3 runs 17 residues. CDR3 coding DNA: TGTGCCAGCAGCCATTTTTTAGCGGGGGGGCCTGGTAATGAGCAGTTCTTC. This translates into CASSHFLAGGPGNEQFF.

Judged by abundance, this clone is medium-sized. This chain links TRBV19 with TRBJ1-6; 7 bases are a match to TRBD1. In germline, CDR1 is LNHDA, CDR2 SQIVND (reference sequence). The CDR3 loop spans 14 amino acids. Germline trimming cut 6 bases from V and 9 bases from J; bases unmatched to any gene: 8. CDR3 in DNA: TGTGCCAGTAGGACAGACAGGGTGGGTTCACCCCTCCACTTT. Protein product: CASRTDRVGSPLHF.

This clone is medium-sized within its sample. The rearrangement uses TRBV12-3 or TRBV12-4 and TRBJ2-7; 7 bases line up with TRBD1. The CDR3 is made up of 13 amino acids. The J segment lost 0 bases and the V segment lost 6 bases, leaving 2 bases of the junction unmatched. The CDR3 protein is CASSRGISYEQYF. The CDR3 nucleotides read TGTGCCAGCAGCAGGGGGATCTCCTACGAGCAGTACTTC.

This clone was detected only a few times. A read error may be the cause here, since a much bigger clone is one base away. The chain employs TRBV7-9 and TRBJ2-3, with D perhaps TRBD2 (5 bases). Germline V gene data show CDR1 as SEHNR and CDR2 as FQNEAQ (reference sequence). This CDR3 is 14 amino acids long. The CDR3 here is CASSPSGGTDAQYF. CDR3 bases: TGTGCCAGCAGCCCCTCAGGAGGCACAGATGCGCAGTATTTT.

The rearrangement uses TRBV5-4 and TRBJ2-1; possible D gene TRBD2, 6 bases. The V end was cut by 7 bases, the J end by 4 bases, with 15 bases between. Germline V gene lookup returns CDR1 SGHNT and CDR2 YYREEE (reference sequence). The CDR3 is made up of 14 amino acids. This CDR3 reads CASSDGTLYNEQFF. The CDR3 DNA sequence: TGTGCCAGCTCCGACGGGACTCTTTACAATGAGCAGTTCTTC.

This clone was recorded at least ten times. This chain links TRBV5-1 with TRBJ1-6, with unresolved D. The CDR3 loop spans 16 amino acids. CDR1 and CDR2 from the germline V gene are SGHRS and YFSETQ. Trimming removed 1 base at V and 7 bases at J, with 15 bases between. The CDR3 sequence is CASSLRVQNGNSPLHF. The CDR3, as DNA: TGCGCCAGCAGCTTGAGGGTCCAAAACGGGAATTCACCCCTCCACTTT.

This clone was detected only a few times. V usage is TRBV6-2 or TRBV6-3 and J usage is TRBJ1-4; TRBD1 might be the D (5 bases). Germline V gene data show CDR1 as MNHEY and CDR2 as SVGEGT. Trimming cost V 6 bases and J 9 bases, with 20 bases left between them. CDR3 length: 15 amino acids. This chain's CDR3 is CASRDLGHDRKKLFF. For the CDR3, the DNA is TGTGCCAGCAGGGACCTCGGACATGACCGCAAAAAACTGTTTTTT.

The rearrangement joins TRBV30 to TRBJ1-5, with D uncertain. Germline CDR1 reads GTSNPN; CDR2 reads SVGIG (reference sequence). Deletions cut 2 bases from V and 5 bases from J, with 7 bases between. CDR3 length: 12 residues. CDR3 amino acids: CAWSHPYQPQHF. In nucleotides, the CDR3 is TGTGCCTGGAGTCACCCCTATCAGCCCCAGCATTTT.

This clone was observed many times. This sequence joins TRBV4-1 and TRBJ2-1, with no clear D. The germline CDR1 and CDR2 sequences are MGHRA and YSYEKL. The CDR3 spans 17 residues. Trimming removed 0 bases at V and 2 bases at J, with 14 bases between. CDR3 DNA sequence: TGCGCCAGCAGCCAAGATGAAGGCTCAGTCACCTACAATGAGCAGTTCTTC. Its protein is CASSQDEGSVTYNEQFF.

This clone was counted many times. This rearrangement joins TRBV30 to TRBJ2-5, with 7 bases identical to TRBD1. Germline trimming cut 5 bases from V and 2 bases from J; bases unmatched to any gene: 8. Germline lookup yields CDR1 GTSNPN and CDR2 SVGIG (reference sequence). This CDR3 region has 14 residues. The CDR3 reads CAWGTGVGQETQYF. The CDR3 region has the DNA TGTGCCTGGGGTACAGGGGTTGGTCAAGAGACCCAGTACTTC.

This clone was detected a few times. The J gene is TRBJ1-5, the V gene TRBV10-3; weak D call: TRBD1 (5 bases). Germline lookup yields CDR1 ENHRY and CDR2 SYGVKD. There are 15 residues in the CDR3. This chain's CDR3 is CEISETAGGNQPQHF. The CDR3 DNA is TGTGAAATCAGTGAAACTGCGGGGGGCAATCAGCCCCAGCATTTT.

This chain uses TRBV20-1 with TRBJ2-3, with 11 bases fitting TRBD2. V shed 0 bases and J 3 bases; nucleotides not matched to a gene: 8. CDR3 length: 17 residues. Germline CDR1 DFQATT, CDR2 SNEGSKA (reference sequence). CDR3 protein: CSARDRVAGGATDTQYF. In DNA form, the CDR3 reads TGCAGTGCTAGAGATCGGGTAGCGGGAGGGGCTACAGATACGCAGTATTTT.

This clone came up a few times. This chain joins TRBV6-1 and TRBJ1-2; 7 bases map to TRBD1. Germline values: CDR1 MNHNS, CDR2 SASEGT. The CDR3 loop spans 14 amino acids. V trimming: 6 bases; J trimming: 3 bases; junction bases outside the gene matches: 7. CDR3 amino acids: CASSLTGSDYGYTF. CDR3 nucleotides: TGTGCCAGCAGCTTGACAGGGTCGGACTATGGCTACACCTTC.

This clone rates as medium-sized. The rearrangement joins TRBV6-1 to TRBJ1-3; 11 bases map to TRBD1. Germline CDR1 MNHNS, CDR2 SASEGT. The CDR3 runs 15 residues. J gave up 8 bases and V 3 bases, and 6 bases lay outside the gene matches. As DNA, the CDR3 is TGTGCCAGCAGTGACTGGACAGGGGGCGCGGACACCATATATTTT. It is translated as CASSDWTGGADTIYF.